Below, 15 T cell receptor beta chains from the same sample are listed, as sequenced in a study of CD8+ T cells in alopecia areata. Reverse transcribed after extraction, RNA yielded cDNA as the sequencing template. Produced via immunoSEQ multiplex PCR; TCRdb's table is partial and in-frame only. Found here are 100,000 to 150,000 clones, roughly three fifths of them singletons; the top ten hold less than 5.5%. The specimen was CD4+ T cells sorted from blood, collected at week 0. Receptors were obtained from a human donor with alopecia areata.

The chain employs TRBV5-4 and TRBJ2-7; D gene unclear. The V and J ends lost 4 bases and 4 bases respectively, with 21 bases between them. The CDR3 is 16 amino acids. Looked up from germline, CDR1 is SGHNT and CDR2 is YYREEE (reference sequence). The CDR3 region has the DNA TGTGCCAGCAGCCCCGCCGGGCCGAGGACCGGATACGAGCAGTACTTC. This gives the protein CASSPAGPRTGYEQYF.

The V gene is TRBV18, the J gene TRBJ2-1; D ambiguous. V shed 5 bases and J shed 1 base, with 15 bases lying between them. The CDR3 covers 16 residues. CDR1 and CDR2 (germline): KGHSH, LQKENI. The CDR3 here is CASSYSSIYSYNEQFF. CDR3 in DNA: TGTGCCAGCTCATATTCATCTATCTATTCCTACAATGAGCAGTTCTTC. The variable domain in full, with the rest retrieved from reference TRBV18 and TRBJ2-1, is NAGVMQNPRHLVRRRGQEARLRCSPMKGHSHVYWYRQLPEEGLKFMVYLQKENIIDESGMPKERFSAEFPKEGPSILRIQQVVRGDSAAYFCASSYSSIYSYNEQFFGPGTRLTVL.

This clone was detected only a few times. The chain joins TRBV7-8 to TRBJ2-5; TRBD2 is a possible D gene (6 bases). Germline V gives CDR1 SGHVS, CDR2 FQNEAQ. The CDR3 covers 14 residues. Trimming took 1 base from V and 10 from J, leaving 16 bases between them. The CDR3 region is CASSLVSGEVGQYF. In DNA form, the CDR3 reads TGTGCCAGCAGCTTAGTGTCCGGGGAGGTGGGCCAGTACTTC.

The chain employs TRBV5-4 and TRBJ2-1; D is ambiguous. Trimming left V 0 bases short and J 9 bases short, with 7 bases between. Germline CDR1 and CDR2: SGHNT and YYREEE (reference sequence). The CDR3 covers 12 residues. CDR3 bases: TGTGCCAGCAGCTTGGCCACGGGTGAGCAGTTCTTC. Amino acid sequence: CASSLATGEQFF.

This chain links TRBV4-2 with TRBJ2-1, with 10 bases identical to TRBD2. The CDR3 contains 16 residues. With 4 bases clipped from V and 8 bases from J, the junction kept 11 bases outside the gene matches. Germline values: CDR1 LGHNA, CDR2 YNFKEQ. CDR3 in amino acids: CASSPVGLAKRDEQFF. The CDR3 DNA reads as TGTGCCAGCAGCCCCGTGGGACTAGCGAAAAGAGATGAGCAGTTCTTC.

The chain joins TRBV25-1 to TRBJ1-1; TRBD1 is a possible D gene (6 bases). Trimming shortened V by 2 bases and J by 3 bases, and 7 bases separated the two germline ends. The CDR3 runs 13 residues. CDR1 is MGHDK and CDR2 is SYGVNS in the germline V gene. In DNA form, the CDR3 reads TGTGCCAGCAGTGAAGCAGGGGACACTGAAGCTTTCTTT. Translation gives CASSEAGDTEAFF.

V and J are TRBV7-2 and TRBJ2-5; TRBD2 matches at 8 bases. Germline V gene lookup returns CDR1 SGHTA and CDR2 FQGNSA. The length of the CDR3 is 13 residues. The junction had 1 base not matched to a gene; V was cut back by 6 bases and J by 1 base. The CDR3, as DNA: TGTGCCAGCAGAGCGGGGGTCCAAGAGACCCAGTACTTC. It is translated as CASRAGVQETQYF.

In DNA, the CDR3 is TGCGCCAGCAGCCAGGACCAGACTAGCGGGGGAAAGTACTTC. It is translated as CASSQDQTSGGKYF. The rearrangement links TRBV4-3 to TRBJ2-7; 12 bases are a match to TRBD2. Germline V gene data show CDR1 as LGHNA and CDR2 as YSLEER. V lost 3 bases, J lost 11 bases, and 8 bases stayed unmatched. The CDR3 consists of 14 residues.

V usage is TRBV29-1 and J usage is TRBJ1-2, with a tentative D call TRBD1 (5 bases). The CDR3 spans 14 residues. Between the trimmed V and J ends, which lost 0 bases and 2 bases, there was a span of 10 bases. Germline lookup yields CDR1 SQVTM and CDR2 ANQGSEA. CDR3 DNA sequence: TGCAGCGTTGAAGATTGGGAGGGGAACTATGGCTACACCTTC. Its translation is CSVEDWEGNYGYTF.

The chain uses TRBV19 and TRBJ2-7; the match to TRBD2 covers 11 bases. CDR1 and CDR2 (germline): LNHDA, SQIVND (reference sequence). The CDR3 has 14 amino acids. V shed 10 bases, J shed 2 bases, and the junction held 7 bases outside the gene matches. The CDR3 loop reads CATSGLAEPYEQYF. The CDR3 DNA is TGTGCCACCTCGGGACTAGCGGAGCCCTACGAGCAGTACTTC.

The chain has TRBV7-2 and TRBJ1-1, with D uncertain. V was clipped by 2 bases and J by 1 base, with 11 bases between them. The germline gives CDR1 SGHTA, CDR2 FQGNSA. The CDR3 loop spans 15 amino acids. CDR3 sequence reads: CASSLNGPRNTEAFF. CDR3 DNA: TGTGCCAGCAGCTTAAATGGACCGCGGAACACTGAAGCTTTCTTT.

This chain connects TRBV7-9 to TRBJ2-5, with D unresolved. Trimming removed 5 bases from V and 6 bases from J, with 16 bases in between. The CDR3 length is 14 residues. In germline, CDR1 is SEHNR, CDR2 FQNEAQ (reference sequence). The CDR3 DNA follows: TGTGCCAGCAGCCCGGGTCTTTCGCTCCAGACCCAGTACTTC. This codes for CASSPGLSLQTQYF.

CDR3 protein: CASSSSTGGNTGELFF. CDR3 bases: TGCGCCAGCAGCAGCTCGACAGGGGGGAACACCGGGGAGCTGTTTTTT. The chain is built from TRBV5-1 and TRBJ2-2; 9 bases match TRBD1. The CDR3 is made up of 16 amino acids. Per the germline V gene, CDR1 is SGHRS and CDR2 is YFSETQ. J gave up 1 base and V 4 bases, and 5 bases lay outside the gene matches.

This chain joins TRBV7-2 and TRBJ2-1; 9 positions agree with TRBD1. Germline loops: CDR1 SGHTA, CDR2 FQGNSA. CDR3 length: 14 amino acids. V shed 5 bases, J shed 9 bases, and the junction held 8 bases outside the gene matches. The CDR3 region is CASSLPTGGGEQFF. CDR3 DNA: TGTGCCAGCAGCCTACCTACAGGGGGCGGTGAGCAGTTCTTC.

The chain recombines TRBV5-4 with TRBJ2-1; a possible D gene is TRBD2 (5 bases). The V end was cut by 4 bases, the J end by 8 bases, with 16 bases between. CDR3 length equals 14 residues. Germline-derived CDR1 and CDR2 are SGHNT and YYREEE (reference sequence). The CDR3 DNA follows: TGTGCCAGCAGCGGCGGGCCCAGTCAAGATGAGCAGTTCTTC. Translating it yields CASSGGPSQDEQFF.